A selection of T cell receptor beta chains follows, all from one sample in a study of T-cell reconstitution after alpha-beta-depleted transplantation in children. TCRdb re-analysed the PCR reads in MiXCR, keeping a single row per CDR3 protein. The repertoire has approximately 520,000 distinct CDR3 sequences, about an eighth of them found once; the top ten carry approximately 15%. The input for sequencing was PBMCs, mostly from graft donor cells, taken 180 days after TCRalphabeta/CD19-depleted stem cell transplant. Receptor source: a female patient aged 2 to 10 who had a stem cell transplant for aplastic anemia, so the T cells may come from the graft donor. Both conserved end residues are part of each CDR3. A D gene is named only where the DNA matches it firmly. Where a row states a size, it is once, few, many or the class of an expanded clone; other rows omit it.

J gene	D gene	clone size	V gene	CDR3 DNA	CDR3 protein
TRBJ2-6	NA	many	TRBV3-1	TGTGCCAGCAGCCTAGTTGGGTCTGGGGCCAACGTCCTGACTTTC	CASSLVGSGANVLTF
TRBJ1-2	NA	NA	TRBV7-9	TGTGCCAGCAGCTGGCAGGGGCTCCTTAACTATGGCTACACCTTC	CASSWQGLLNYGYTF
TRBJ2-5	NA	NA	TRBV5-1	TGCGCCAGCAGCCTGAGGGGGGAGAGGGAGGAGACCCAGTACTTC	CASSLRGEREETQYF
TRBJ2-7	TRBD2	NA	TRBV4-1	TGCGCCAGCAGCCAAGACGGAGCGGGAGGGTACGACGAGCAGTACTTC	CASSQDGAGGYDEQYF
TRBJ2-1	NA	NA	TRBV29-1	TGCAGCGTTGAAGATCTTCGACTCAATGAGCAGTTCTTC	CSVEDLRLNEQFF
TRBJ2-5	NA	few	TRBV6-2/TRBV6-3	TGTGCCAGCAGTTTTCGAGCAGAGACCCAGTACTTC	CASSFRAETQYF
TRBJ2-3	NA	NA	TRBV3-1	TGTGCCAGCAGCCAAGGGTTAAACGGCCCTAGCACAGATACGCAGTATTTT	CASSQGLNGPSTDTQYF
TRBJ2-5	TRBD2	few	TRBV7-7	TGTGCCAGCACCCCGGGACTAGCGACTCAAGAGACCCAGTACTTC	CASTPGLATQETQYF
TRBJ2-1	TRBD2	few	TRBV4-3	TGCGCCAGCAGCCAAGGACTAGCGGGAGTTGTCAATGAGCAGTTCTTC	CASSQGLAGVVNEQFF
TRBJ2-5	NA	NA	TRBV7-2	TGTGCCAGCAGCTCCACAGGGCGGGACAGAGAGACCCAGTACTTC	CASSSTGRDRETQYF
TRBJ2-7	NA	NA	TRBV11-3	TGTGCCAGCAGCTTAGCCGACGGGCGTTGGGGCTACGAGCAGTACTTC	CASSLADGRWGYEQYF
TRBJ2-5	TRBD1	few	TRBV5-6	TGTGCCAGCAGGAAGAAATACAGGGGGCGGGAGACCCAGTACTTC	CASRKKYRGRETQYF
TRBJ2-5	TRBD2	NA	TRBV20-1	TGCAGTGCACAAGACCAGCGGGAGGGCCGGGAGACCCAGTACTTC	CSAQDQREGRETQYF
TRBJ1-3	NA	few	TRBV9	TGTGCCAGCAGCGTAATGCCCGGAAACACCATATATTTT	CASSVMPGNTIYF
TRBJ1-1	NA	many	TRBV29-1	TGCAGCGTTGTCTACGGCACTGAAGCTTTCTTT	CSVVYGTEAFF
TRBJ2-7	NA	NA	TRBV7-2	TGTGCCAGCAGCTCCCCGACTGAACGCCCCTCGGGGGAGCAGTACTTC	CASSSPTERPSGEQYF
TRBJ2-6	NA	NA	TRBV20-1	TGCAGTGCTACCAATCAGGTCTCCTCTGGGGCCAACGTCCTGACTTTC	CSATNQVSSGANVLTF
TRBJ2-5	TRBD2	NA	TRBV10-3	TGTGCCATCAGAAGGACTAGCGGGACGGAGACCCAGTACTTC	CAIRRTSGTETQYF
TRBJ2-3	NA	few	TRBV20-1	TGCAGTGTCATACTCCGCACAGATACGCAGTATTTT	CSVILRTDTQYF
TRBJ2-3	NA	NA	TRBV24-1	TGTGCCACCAGTGGCAATAGGGGGGCAGATACGCAGTATTTT	CATSGNRGADTQYF
TRBJ2-3	NA	few	TRBV29-1	TGCAGCGTTGGGGACGACAGTCGCACAGATACGCAGTATTTT	CSVGDDSRTDTQYF
TRBJ2-3	NA	few	TRBV29-1	TGCAGCGTTGTAGTCAGGGGAATTCTCACAGATACGCAGTATTTT	CSVVVRGILTDTQYF
TRBJ2-2	NA	few	TRBV5-1	TGCGCCAGCAGCTTGGATAGGAGTTCCAATATCTCGAACACCGGGGAGCTGTTTTTT	CASSLDRSSNISNTGELFF
TRBJ2-3	NA	many	TRBV28	TGTGCCAGCAGTCTCGGGGCGGAGATCACAGATACGCAGTATTTT	CASSLGAEITDTQYF
TRBJ1-1	NA	few	TRBV28	TGTGCCAGCAGTTTAGGGTCACGGAACACTGAAGCTTTCTTT	CASSLGSRNTEAFF
TRBJ1-3	NA	NA	TRBV20-1	TGCAGTGCTAGTAACAGGGATGGAAACACCATATATTTT	CSASNRDGNTIYF
TRBJ1-1	NA	NA	TRBV7-9	TGTGCCAGCAGCTCCCCGGGACCGATTGAAGCTTTCTTT	CASSSPGPIEAFF
TRBJ1-1	NA	few	TRBV25-1	TGTGCCAGCAGTGATCAGGGGATGGGAACTGAAGCTTTCTTT	CASSDQGMGTEAFF
TRBJ2-1	TRBD2	NA	TRBV20-1	TGCAGTGCAACTAGCGGGAGGCGCCCCTACAATGAGCAGTTCTTC	CSATSGRRPYNEQFF
TRBJ2-1	NA	NA	TRBV12-3/TRBV12-4	TGTGCCAGCAGTTTAGATGGTAGCGGATCCTACAATGAGCAGTTCTTC	CASSLDGSGSYNEQFF
TRBJ1-2	NA	few	TRBV3-1	TGTGCCAGCAGCCAAGGGGTCCCGGTGAGGGAGACTAACTATGGCTACACCTTC	CASSQGVPVRETNYGYTF
TRBJ2-7	NA	few	TRBV18	TGTGCCAGCTCACCTACCACAGGGTCCGAGCAGTACTTC	CASSPTTGSEQYF
TRBJ2-3	TRBD2	few	TRBV12-3/TRBV12-4	TGTGCCAGCTACCCTGCGGGGGGGGGAGATACGCAGTATTTT	CASYPAGGGDTQYF
TRBJ2-7	NA	NA	TRBV9	TGTGCCAGCAGCGACCGGCAGGGGGGCGAGCAGTACTTC	CASSDRQGGEQYF
TRBJ1-5	TRBD1	NA	TRBV27	TGTGCCAGCAGTTTATTGGGGGTGACAGGGAGCAATCAGCCCCAGCATTTT	CASSLLGVTGSNQPQHF
TRBJ2-2	NA	few	TRBV5-1	TGCGCCAGCAGCTTGGAATTTCGGGGCCGAAACACCGGGGAGCTGTTTTTT	CASSLEFRGRNTGELFF
TRBJ1-1	NA	few	TRBV15	TGTGCCACCAGCTTACAAACTGAAGCTTTCTTT	CATSLQTEAFF
TRBJ2-1	NA	few	TRBV14	TGTGCCAGCAGCCAGGGACCCAACTCCTACAATGAGCAGTTCTTC	CASSQGPNSYNEQFF
TRBJ1-1	TRBD1	NA	TRBV29-1	TGCAGCGTTTCCGGACAGGAGAACACTGAAGCTTTCTTT	CSVSGQENTEAFF
TRBJ2-2	NA	many	TRBV7-9	TGTGCCAGCAGCTTAGGAGGGTCCGGGGAGCTGTTTTTT	CASSLGGSGELFF
TRBJ1-2	NA	few	TRBV29-1	TGCAGCGTTGTTTGGGGTTGGACAGTCGAGCCCTATGGAGGCTACACCTTC	CSVVWGWTVEPYGGYTF
TRBJ1-2	NA	few	TRBV30	TGTGCCTGGAGTACTGGGGCGAGGGGCTACACCTTC	CAWSTGARGYTF
TRBJ2-1	TRBD2	NA	TRBV28	TGTGCCAGCAGTAATCTAGCGGGAGGTACGTCCTACAATGAGCAGTTCTTC	CASSNLAGGTSYNEQFF